The 30 T cell receptor beta chains in this list originate from one sample, sequenced in a study of metastatic and nonmetastatic thyroid tumors. Until they underwent thyroid surgery, no patient had received any treatment. TCRdb re-called the PCR reads via MiXCR. The profile shows fewer than 100,000 clones, about 16% of them singletons. Sequences were obtained from blood. The receptors stem from a female donor with papillary thyroid cancer or a benign thyroid nodule (not recorded which). Some clones in this sample may be carry-over from other donors' samples.

This clone was counted many times. The chain links TRBV2 to TRBJ2-1; TRBD2 aligns across 7 bases. Unmatched junction bases numbered 6, after V lost 3 bases and J lost 4 bases. The germline CDR1 and CDR2 sequences are SNHLY and FYNNEI. This CDR3 is 15 amino acids long. The CDR3 DNA reads TGTGCCAGCAGTGATTCGAGCGGGGTTTACAATGAGCAGTTCTTC. It specifies CASSDSSGVYNEQFF.

The table lists this clone with a count of one. The junction shows a germline mismatch at one end, possibly a read error. This chain connects TRBV20-1 to TRBJ1-5; tentative D call: TRBD1 (6 bases). The CDR3 totals 14 residues. CDR1 DFQATT and CDR2 SNEGSKA come from the germline V gene (reference sequence). The CDR3 is CSAAKDRPNQPKHF. CDR3 bases: TGCAGTGCAGCAAAGGACAGACCAAATCAGCCCAAGCATTTT.

This clone was seen repeatedly, ten times or more. The chain uses TRBV29-1 and TRBJ1-3; D is uncertain. V shed 3 bases and J shed 4 bases, with 4 bases lying between them. The length of the CDR3 is 11 residues. Germline-derived CDR1 and CDR2 are SQVTM and ANQGSEA. In nucleotides, the CDR3 is TGCAGCGTTGAGTTAGGAAACACCATATATTTT. Protein product: CSVELGNTIYF. Full variable domain (missing parts from reference TRBV29-1 and TRBJ1-3): SAVISQKPSRDICQRGTSLTIQCQVDSQVTMMFWYRQQPGQSLTLIATANQGSEATYESGFVIDKFPISRPNLTFSTLTVSNMSPEDSSIYLCSVELGNTIYFGEGSWLTVV.

Comments on this clone: A much bigger clone sits one base away, suggesting this may be a read error. Other DNA sequences of this sample code for an identical CDR3. The V call is TRBV5-5, the J call TRBJ1-6; D is ambiguous. V was cut by 5 bases and J by 8 bases, with 14 bases left in between. Germline CDR1 is SGHKS and CDR2 is YYEKEE (reference sequence). CDR3 length equals 14 residues. The CDR3, as DNA: TGTGCCAGCAGTTACACTGGTGGGGATTCACCCCTCCACTTT. This sequence encodes CASSYTGGDSPLHF.

This clone has at least ten counts. This chain connects TRBV28 to TRBJ2-7; 13 bases fit TRBD2. The CDR3 has 17 residues. Germline CDR1 and CDR2: MDHEN and SYDVKM. With 5 bases clipped from V and 5 bases from J, the junction kept 12 bases outside the gene matches. The CDR3 DNA follows: TGTGCCAGCAGTAAGACCGGGACTAGCGGGGCCTTCCACGAGCAGTACTTC. Translation gives CASSKTGTSGAFHEQYF. Full variable domain (remainder filled in from reference TRBV28 and TRBJ2-7): DVKVTQSSRYLVKRTGEKVFLECVQDMDHENMFWYRQDPGLGLRLIYFSYDVKMKEKGDIPEGYSVSREKKERFSLILESASTNQTSMYLCASSKTGTSGAFHEQYFGPGTRLTVT.

This clone was seen many times. V gene TRBV28 combines with J gene TRBJ1-3, with 8 nucleotides matching TRBD1. Germline lookup yields CDR1 MDHEN and CDR2 SYDVKM. The CDR3 has 19 residues. The junction had 22 bases not matched to a gene; V was cut back by 6 bases and J by 6 bases. The CDR3: CASRGPQGATNLWLNTIYF. CDR3 DNA sequence: TGTGCCAGCAGAGGCCCCCAGGGGGCGACGAATTTGTGGTTAAACACCATATATTTT.

This clone was detected ten times or more. V gene TRBV28 combines with J gene TRBJ1-2; 10 bases match TRBD1. Trimming took 3 bases from V and 7 from J; bases not matched to a gene: 5. Germline CDR1 is MDHEN and CDR2 is SYDVKM. The CDR3 runs 14 residues. The CDR3 DNA is TGTGCCAGCAGTTTGACGACAGGGGGCGGTGGCTACACCTTC. Its protein product is CASSLTTGGGGYTF.

To note about this clone: This may come from a read error, since a much larger clone is one base off. The chain uses TRBV9 and TRBJ1-5; D is possibly TRBD1 (5 bases). V was pared by 0 bases and J by 1 base, with 11 bases between. The CDR3 runs to 16 residues. Germline CDR1 SGDLS, CDR2 YYNGEE. For the CDR3, the DNA is TGTGCCAGCAGCGTAGATGAGGGGATAAGCAATCAGCCCCAGCATTTT. Translation gives CASSVDEGISNQPQHF.

Many counts were recorded for this clone. The genes are TRBV19 and TRBJ1-1; D not resolved. The CDR3 is made up of 17 amino acids. Germline-derived CDR1 and CDR2 are LNHDA and SQIVND (reference sequence). Trimming shortened V by 3 bases and J by 0 bases, and 17 bases separated the two germline ends. CDR3 protein: CASSMGSSRRLNTEAFF. In DNA, the CDR3 is TGTGCCAGTAGTATGGGTTCATCCCGGCGGCTGAACACTGAAGCTTTCTTT.

This clone came up many times. The rearrangement links TRBV12-3 or TRBV12-4 to TRBJ2-5; 7 bases fit TRBD2. This CDR3 has 13 amino acids. The V gene end was trimmed by 2 bases and the J gene end by 3 bases; junction bases not matched to a gene: 0. In DNA, the CDR3 is TGTGCCAGCAGTTTACGGGGGGAAGAGACCCAGTACTTC. It specifies CASSLRGEETQYF.

In this sample, this clone turned up many times. V and J are TRBV6-1 and TRBJ2-1; D tentatively reads TRBD1 or TRBD2 (5 bases each). Germline loops: CDR1 MNHNS, CDR2 SASEGT. V gave up 4 bases and J gave up 7 bases, with 17 bases separating them. This CDR3 is built from 15 residues. Here the CDR3 reads CASSAIGTGRNEQFF. The CDR3 DNA sequence: TGTGCCAGCAGTGCGATCGGGACCGGAAGAAATGAGCAGTTCTTC.

This clone was seen repeatedly, ten times or more. The rearrangement uses TRBV2 and TRBJ1-5; weak D call: TRBD1 (6 bases). Germline V gene data show CDR1 as SNHLY and CDR2 as FYNNEI. CDR3 length: 14 residues. With 3 bases removed from V and 11 bases from J, the gap between germline ends came to 17 bases. The CDR3 sequence is CASSEHLGAEAQHF. CDR3 coding DNA: TGTGCCAGCAGTGAGCACCTGGGGGCTGAGGCCCAGCATTTT. Full variable domain (remainder filled in from reference TRBV2 and TRBJ1-5): EPEVTQTPSHQVTQMGQEVILRCVPISNHLYFYWYRQILGQKVEFLVSFYNNEISEKSEIFDDQFSVERPDGSNFTLKIRSTKLEDSAMYFCASSEHLGAEAQHFGDGTRLSIL.

In regard to this clone: Just one base apart from a much larger clone, this may be a read error. This CDR3 is also generated by other DNA sequences in the sample. The chain recombines TRBV7-6 with TRBJ2-7, with 9 bases matching TRBD2. This CDR3 has 15 amino acids. From germline, CDR1 is SGHVS and CDR2 FNYEAQ. V dropped 6 bases and J dropped 4; count of bases not matched to a gene: 10. CDR3: CASSQTSGGSYEQYF. The CDR3, as DNA: TGTGCCAGCAGTCAGACTAGCGGTGGGTCGTACGAGCAGTACTTC.

At least ten counts were recorded for this clone. The V and J genes are TRBV10-3 and TRBJ1-1, with D perhaps TRBD1 (5 bases). Germline V CDR1 and CDR2: ENHRY, SYGVKD. V lost 0 bases and J lost 7, with 12 bases in between. This CDR3 has 14 residues. The CDR3 sequence is CAISESTGRLEAFF. In DNA form, the CDR3 reads TGTGCCATCAGTGAGTCGACGGGGCGCCTTGAAGCTTTCTTT.

This clone has a handful of counts. The V call is TRBV25-1, the J call TRBJ2-2, with a tentative D call TRBD2 (6 bases). The CDR3 runs to 15 residues. Looked up from germline, CDR1 is MGHDK and CDR2 is SYGVNS. V was cut by 5 bases and J by 0 bases, with 10 bases left in between. The CDR3 DNA is TGTGCCAGCAGTCATCGGGGGTCGAACACCGGGGAGCTGTTTTTT. It encodes CASSHRGSNTGELFF.

Concerning this clone itself: A much larger clonotype is one base distant, so this may be a read error. The same CDR3 also results from other DNA sequences found in this sample. The chain links TRBV7-8 to TRBJ2-1, with TRBD2 matching over 12 bases. Germline values: CDR1 SGHVS, CDR2 FQNEAQ. The V gene end was trimmed by 4 bases and the J gene end by 8 bases; junction bases not matched to a gene: 21. This CDR3 spans 20 amino acids. This CDR3 is CASSSPTSGGPSAEVDEQFF. The CDR3 DNA sequence: TGTGCCAGCAGCTCCCCTACTAGCGGGGGGCCGTCCGCAGAAGTGGATGAGCAGTTCTTC.

Regarding this clone: It may be a read error: a sequence one base away is much more abundant. The CDR3 end shows no conserved phenylalanine or tryptophan, and so a read error is likely. This chain joins TRBV30 and TRBJ2-2; TRBD1 aligns across 9 bases. CDR3 length: 15 amino acids. The V and J ends lost 8 bases and 2 bases, in that order; junction bases with no gene match: 9. Germline CDR1 GTSNPN, CDR2 SVGIG (reference sequence). This chain's CDR3 is CAGMGGQGNTGELFS. In nucleotides, the CDR3 is TGTGCCGGAATGGGGGGACAGGGAAACACCGGGGAGCTGTTTTCT.

This clone was seen at least ten times. The V and J genes are TRBV6-1 and TRBJ1-6, with a tentative D call TRBD1 (6 bases). This CDR3 region has 16 residues. The germline CDR1 and CDR2 sequences are MNHNS and SASEGT. The ends were cut back, 6 bases at V and 0 bases at J, with 12 bases in the middle. The CDR3 coding sequence is TGTGCCAGCAGCTACAGGGCGAGCTCCTATAATTCACCCCTCCACTTT. This codes for CASSYRASSYNSPLHF.

This clone was counted at least ten times. The chain employs TRBV6-1 and TRBJ2-5; the D is unclear. Germline V gene data show CDR1 as MNHNS and CDR2 as SASEGT. The CDR3 consists of 10 residues. V lost 3 bases and J 8 bases, leaving 4 bases between the germline ends. The CDR3 region is CASSDLTQYF. CDR3 DNA: TGTGCCAGCAGTGACCTTACCCAGTACTTC.

This clone was seen repeatedly, ten times or more. The gene calls are TRBV19 and TRBJ2-7; D is perhaps TRBD1 or TRBD2 (5 bases each). The germline V gene encodes CDR1 LNHDA and CDR2 SQIVND (reference sequence). V dropped 6 bases and J dropped 0 bases, with 12 bases sitting between them. This CDR3 is 14 amino acids long. The CDR3 region has the DNA TGTGCCAGTAGCGCGAGGGGAAGCTCCTACGAGCAGTACTTC. It specifies CASSARGSSYEQYF.

In this sample, this clone turned up many times. V gene TRBV7-2 combines with J gene TRBJ2-1; no firm D call. The germline V and J ends were trimmed by 1 base and 2 bases, with 9 bases remaining between them. This CDR3 is built from 15 residues. Germline-derived CDR1 and CDR2 are SGHTA and FQGNSA. The CDR3 sequence: CASSLVGEPYNEQFF. The CDR3 nucleotides are TGTGCCAGCAGCTTAGTTGGGGAACCCTACAATGAGCAGTTCTTC.

This clone was detected only a few times. A much larger clone sits a single nucleotide away, making a read error possible. The chain uses TRBV12-3 or TRBV12-4 and TRBJ1-1; TRBD1 agrees at 10 bases. V was pared by 4 bases and J by 13 bases, with 3 bases of the junction left unmatched. The CDR3 extends over 11 amino acids. For the CDR3, the DNA is TGTGCCAGCAGTTGGACAGGGGGGGTTTTCTTT. Encoded protein: CASSWTGGVFF.

In its sample, this clone was seen many times. The V gene is TRBV3-1, the J gene TRBJ1-6; D gene uncertain. The CDR3 is made up of 13 amino acids. Germline CDR1 LGHDT, CDR2 YNNKEL (reference sequence). V lost 4 bases and J 10 bases, leaving 11 bases between the germline ends. This CDR3 is CASSPEYRSPLHF. DNA for the CDR3: TGTGCCAGCAGCCCGGAGTATCGGTCACCCCTCCACTTT. The complete variable domain, with remaining parts taken from reference TRBV3-1 and TRBJ1-6, reads DTAVSQTPKYLVTQMGNDKSIKCEQNLGHDTMYWYKQDSKKFLKIMFSYNNKELIINETVPNRFSPKSPDKAHLNLHINSLELGDSAVYFCASSPEYRSPLHFGNGTRLTVT.

This clone was counted many times. The rearrangement links TRBV5-1 to TRBJ2-7, with D possibly TRBD2 on 5 matching bases. The germline V gene encodes CDR1 SGHRS and CDR2 YFSETQ. Trimming removed 4 bases from V and 4 bases from J, with 15 bases in between. The CDR3 runs 14 residues. The CDR3 DNA follows: TGCGCCAGCAGCCCAGTGCCTAGCTCATACGAGCAGTACTTC. As protein: CASSPVPSSYEQYF.

This clone was counted only a few times. A much bigger clone sits one base away, suggesting this may be a read error. The chain employs TRBV19 and TRBJ2-1; TRBD2 is a possible D gene (6 bases). Per germline, CDR1 LNHDA and CDR2 SQIVND (reference sequence). Trimming cost V 7 bases and J 9 bases, with 22 bases left between them. The CDR3 has 15 residues. CDR3 region: CASIGSASGRGEQFF. CDR3 nucleotides: TGTGCCAGTATTGGGTCGGCCAGCGGGCGGGGTGAGCAGTTCTTC.

This clone has a count of ten or more. The chain is built from TRBV11-2 and TRBJ2-1; 7 positions match TRBD2. The germline gives CDR1 SGHAT, CDR2 FQNNGV. V was pared by 0 bases and J by 7 bases, with 6 bases of the junction left unmatched. The CDR3 loop spans 15 amino acids. This chain's CDR3 is CASSLDGARGNEQFF. For the CDR3, the DNA is TGTGCCAGCAGCTTAGATGGGGCGCGGGGGAATGAGCAGTTCTTC. Using reference TRBV11-2 and TRBJ2-1 for the parts outside the CDR3, the full variable domain is EAGVAQSPRYKIIEKRQSVAFWCNPISGHATLYWYQQILGQGPKLLIQFQNNGVVDDSQLPKDRFSAERLKGVDSTLKIQPAKLEDSAVYLCASSLDGARGNEQFFGPGTRLTVL.

In this sample, this clone turned up a few times. One base away lies a much larger clone, so this may be a sequencing read error. This chain uses TRBV20-1 with TRBJ2-5; D may be TRBD2 (5 bases). Germline assignment: CDR1 DFQATT and CDR2 SNEGSKA (reference sequence). The V and J ends lost 3 bases and 4 bases respectively, with 18 bases between them. The CDR3 covers 15 residues. The CDR3: CSASQRSPQGETQYF. DNA of the CDR3: TGCAGTGCTAGTCAGCGGTCCCCGCAAGGAGAGACCCAGTACTTC.

Ten or more counts support this clone. Other DNA sequences within the sample encode an identical CDR3. This chain joins TRBV5-1 and TRBJ1-1; D possibly corresponds to TRBD1 (6 bases). V lost 3 bases and J lost 4, with 13 bases in between. Germline values: CDR1 SGHRS, CDR2 YFSETQ. The CDR3 covers 14 residues. The CDR3 loop is CASSSIRGGTEAFF. The CDR3 region has the DNA TGCGCCAGCAGCTCAATCAGGGGCGGCACTGAAGCTTTCTTT.

The rearrangement uses TRBV5-4 and TRBJ2-7; 9 bases match TRBD2. The V and J ends lost 0 bases and 4 bases, in that order; junction bases with no gene match: 8. This CDR3 region has 16 residues. CDR1 SGHNT and CDR2 YYREEE come from the germline V gene (reference sequence). The CDR3 bases are TGTGCCAGCAGCTTGGGAGCTAGCGGGGAGCGATACGAGCAGTACTTC. Protein product: CASSLGASGERYEQYF.

This clone was seen repeatedly, ten times or more. The chain links TRBV28 to TRBJ2-7; D unresolved. The CDR3 has 16 residues. Germline V CDR1 and CDR2: MDHEN, SYDVKM. The V end was cut by 5 bases, the J end by 2 bases, with 19 bases between. CDR3 loop: CASSAAKAQKPYEQYF. The CDR3 DNA sequence: TGTGCCAGCAGTGCCGCCAAGGCACAGAAACCCTACGAGCAGTACTTC.